The rows below give T cell receptor beta chains drawn from one sample of a study of radiotherapy plus CTLA-4 blockade in lung cancer. Produced via immunoSEQ multiplex PCR; TCRdb's table is partial and in-frame only. The sample has about 88,000 clones; more than 70% are singletons. Specimen: peripheral blood, collected from a patient treated with radiotherapy plus ipilimumab. These TCRs come from a human donor with non-small cell lung cancer that progressed on radiotherapy plus ipilimumab. Both conserved end residues are part of each CDR3. The D gene is left open where the match is weak. Part of the rows lack a size; the others show once, few, many or a class for expanded clones.

TRBJ1-1	TRBV6-5	-	-	15	CASSYGGGVGTEAFF	TGTGCCAGCAGTTACGGAGGAGGGGTGGGCACTGAAGCTTTCTTT
TRBJ2-7	TRBV4-1	-	TRBD1	16	CASSPNPGTGASEQYF	TGCGCCAGCAGCCCTAACCCCGGGACAGGGGCTTCCGAGCAGTACTTC
TRBJ2-3	TRBV7-9	-	-	16	CASSLARRPDGDTQYF	TGTGCCAGCAGCTTAGCCAGGCGGCCCGACGGAGATACGCAGTATTTT
TRBJ2-3	TRBV9	-	-	13	CASSGYAGDTQYF	TGTGCCAGCAGCGGGTATGCGGGAGATACGCAGTATTTT
TRBJ2-1	TRBV12-5	once	-	14	CASGSSGGGNEQFF	TGTGCTAGTGGTTCCTCCGGAGGTGGCAATGAGCAGTTCTTC
TRBJ2-7	TRBV6-1	-	-	14	CASSERRSSYEQYF	TGTGCCAGCAGTGAACGGCGGAGCTCCTACGAGCAGTACTTC
TRBJ2-7	TRBV19	few	-	14	CASSIGSRSYEQYF	TGTGCCAGTAGTATTGGATCCAGGTCCTACGAGCAGTACTTC
TRBJ2-7	TRBV5-5	-	TRBD1	14	CASSLTGAPYEQYF	TGTGCCAGCAGCCTCACAGGGGCCCCCTACGAGCAGTACTTC
TRBJ2-3	TRBV15	-	-	16	CATSRGGNMDLNTQYF	TGTGCCACCAGCAGAGGAGGGAACATGGACCTGAATACGCAGTATTTT
TRBJ2-6	TRBV28	-	-	15	CASSFAGAGANVLTF	TGTGCCAGCAGTTTCGCAGGGGCTGGGGCCAACGTCCTGACTTTC
TRBJ2-5	TRBV4-1	-	-	15	CASSQDGAGWETQYF	TGCGCCAGCAGCCAAGATGGGGCGGGATGGGAGACCCAGTACTTC
TRBJ1-1	TRBV5-6	-	-	16	CASSRGVYRANTEAFF	TGTGCCAGCAGCCGGGGGGTGTACAGGGCGAACACTGAAGCTTTCTTT
TRBJ1-1	TRBV9	-	TRBD1	13	CASSDPRGTEAFF	TGTGCCAGCAGCGACCCCAGGGGGACTGAAGCTTTCTTT
TRBJ2-7	TRBV10-3	many	TRBD1	14	CAIRGDRANYEQYF	TGTGCCATCAGGGGGGACAGGGCCAACTACGAGCAGTACTTC
TRBJ1-1	TRBV7-9	-	-	14	CASSSPGGHTEAFF	TGTGCCAGCAGTTCCCCGGGCGGACACACTGAAGCTTTCTTT
TRBJ1-6	TRBV18	few	-	14	CASSPLRGESPLHF	TGTGCCAGCTCACCACTAAGGGGGGAGTCACCCCTCCACTTT
TRBJ2-3	TRBV15	few	-	16	CATSRAAGAYTDTQYF	TGTGCCACCAGCAGAGCGGCAGGGGCGTACACAGATACGCAGTATTTT
TRBJ1-3	TRBV4-2	-	-	16	CASSQLTASSGNTIYF	TGTGCCAGCAGCCAGCTGACAGCGAGCTCTGGAAACACCATATATTTT
TRBJ2-3	TRBV4-1	few	-	16	CASSQDLAGATDTQYF	TGCGCCAGCAGCCAAGATCTGGCGGGGGCCACAGATACGCAGTATTTT
TRBJ2-7	TRBV5-1	-	-	12	CASSFNRGEQYF	TGCGCCAGCAGCTTCAATCGGGGCGAGCAGTACTTC
TRBJ1-1	TRBV5-1	-	-	14	CASSLGGMNTEAFF	TGCGCCAGCAGCTTGGGGGGGATGAACACTGAAGCTTTCTTT
TRBJ1-4	TRBV5-4	once	-	15	CASSHQEATLEKLFF	TGTGCCAGCAGCCACCAGGAGGCGACCCTTGAAAAACTGTTTTTT
TRBJ2-3	TRBV5-6	-	TRBD1	15	CASSAPGQGADTQYF	TGTGCCAGCAGCGCACCCGGACAGGGCGCAGATACGCAGTATTTT
TRBJ1-5	TRBV4-1	-	-	15	CASSQGSGTGQPQHF	TGCGCCAGCAGCCAAGGTTCAGGGACGGGACAGCCCCAGCATTTT
TRBJ1-5	TRBV6-1	once	-	9	CASADPQHF	TGTGCCAGCGCCGACCCCCAGCATTTT
TRBJ2-7	TRBV28	large	-	15	CASSLTLQEREEQYF	TGTGCCAGCAGTTTAACCCTGCAGGAAAGGGAGGAGCAGTACTTC
TRBJ1-2	TRBV19	few	TRBD1	14	CASSRDREDYGYTF	TGTGCCAGTAGTAGGGACAGGGAGGACTATGGCTACACCTTC
TRBJ2-7	TRBV5-1	-	TRBD2	15	CASSPAGGKAYEQYF	TGCGCCAGCAGCCCGGCGGGGGGAAAGGCCTACGAGCAGTACTTC
TRBJ1-2	TRBV6-5	-	-	15	CASTTKTGLDYGYTF	TGTGCCAGCACCACCAAAACAGGGCTGGACTATGGCTACACCTTC
TRBJ1-2	TRBV20-1	few	-	11	CSATGNYGYTF	TGCAGTGCTACAGGGAACTATGGCTACACCTTC
TRBJ2-1	TRBV11-3	once	TRBD2	15	CASSPGTSLVDEQFF	TGTGCCAGCAGCCCGGGGACTAGCCTTGTGGATGAGCAGTTCTTC
TRBJ1-2	TRBV7-3	-	-	15	CASSLTAGRRDGYTF	TGTGCCAGCAGCTTAACGGCGGGGCGCCGTGATGGCTACACCTTC
TRBJ2-1	TRBV5-1	-	TRBD1	15	CASSLDQGAINEQFF	TGCGCCAGCAGCTTGGACCAGGGGGCGATCAATGAGCAGTTCTTC
TRBJ1-1	TRBV28	-	TRBD1	16	CASSYPIDRATPEAFF	TGTGCCAGCAGTTACCCTATCGACAGGGCGACCCCTGAAGCTTTCTTT
TRBJ1-6	TRBV7-3	few	TRBD1	15	CASSLLGQGNSPLHF	TGTGCCAGCAGCTTATTGGGACAGGGAAATTCACCCCTCCACTTT
TRBJ1-1	TRBV5-1	-	TRBD1	16	CASSLGQGVGNTEAFF	TGCGCCAGCAGCTTGGGGCAGGGGGTAGGGAACACTGAAGCTTTCTTT
TRBJ1-4	TRBV9	-	TRBD1	15	CASSIQGARGEKLFF	TGTGCCAGCAGCATCCAGGGGGCGCGGGGTGAAAAACTGTTTTTT
TRBJ1-4	TRBV29-1	-	-	11	CSAENDEKLFF	TGCAGCGCCGAAAACGATGAAAAACTGTTTTTT
TRBJ2-5	TRBV28	-	-	17	CASTAAGGVLFQETQYF	TGTGCCAGCACTGCGGCCGGGGGCGTTTTATTTCAAGAGACCCAGTACTTC
TRBJ1-1	TRBV28	-	-	14	CASSFRGWNTEAFF	TGTGCCAGCAGTTTCAGGGGTTGGAACACTGAAGCTTTCTTT
TRBJ1-6	TRBV28	-	-	15	CASSSPGEEYSPLHF	TGTGCCAGCAGTTCCCCGGGAGAGGAGTATTCACCCCTCCACTTT
TRBJ1-3	TRBV7-8	once	-	15	CASSFPLGSGNTIYF	TGTGCCAGCAGCTTCCCGTTGGGGAGCGGAAACACCATATATTTT
TRBJ1-2	TRBV2	once	-	14	CASSYRRTNYGYTF	TGTGCCAGCAGCTACAGGAGGACTAACTATGGCTACACCTTC
TRBJ1-3	TRBV19	medium-sized	-	16	CASTTSDANSGNTIYF	TGTGCCAGTACCACTTCTGACGCGAACTCTGGAAACACCATATATTTT
TRBJ2-1	TRBV7-9	-	-	14	CASSLSTGYNEQFF	TGTGCCAGCAGCTTATCGACAGGTTACAATGAGCAGTTCTTC
TRBJ2-3	TRBV5-6	-	TRBD2	14	CASSSSGIADTQYF	TGTGCCAGCAGCTCTAGCGGTATAGCAGATACGCAGTATTTT
TRBJ2-1	TRBV7-9	-	-	15	CASSLLGAAGPEQFF	TGTGCCAGCAGCCTACTGGGGGCCGCGGGTCCTGAGCAGTTCTTC
TRBJ1-4	TRBV28	-	TRBD1	14	CASRPGQGNEKLFF	TGTGCCAGCAGGCCGGGACAGGGGAATGAAAAACTGTTTTTT
TRBJ1-4	TRBV5-1	-	-	14	CASRPAGANEKLFF	TGCGCCAGCAGACCCGCGGGGGCTAATGAAAAACTGTTTTTT
TRBJ1-1	TRBV29-1	few	-	13	CSVEAGRGAEAFF	TGCAGCGTTGAAGCGGGGAGGGGGGCTGAAGCTTTCTTT
TRBJ1-2	TRBV9	-	-	15	CASSVSPQGDYGYTF	TGTGCCAGCAGCGTATCCCCCCAAGGGGACTATGGCTACACCTTC
TRBJ1-3	TRBV28	-	TRBD1	14	CASRFTGEANTIYF	TGTGCCAGCAGGTTTACAGGGGAGGCAAACACCATATATTTT
TRBJ2-4	TRBV14	-	TRBD2	14	CASSHLAGGNIQYF	TGTGCCAGCAGTCACCTAGCGGGAGGGAACATTCAGTACTTC
TRBJ2-3	TRBV28	-	-	14	CASTPGQYTDTQYF	TGTGCCAGCACCCCCGGACAGTACACAGATACGCAGTATTTT
TRBJ1-2	TRBV28	-	-	14	CASSLGGDRYGYTF	TGTGCCAGCAGTTTAGGGGGGGATCGGTATGGCTACACCTTC